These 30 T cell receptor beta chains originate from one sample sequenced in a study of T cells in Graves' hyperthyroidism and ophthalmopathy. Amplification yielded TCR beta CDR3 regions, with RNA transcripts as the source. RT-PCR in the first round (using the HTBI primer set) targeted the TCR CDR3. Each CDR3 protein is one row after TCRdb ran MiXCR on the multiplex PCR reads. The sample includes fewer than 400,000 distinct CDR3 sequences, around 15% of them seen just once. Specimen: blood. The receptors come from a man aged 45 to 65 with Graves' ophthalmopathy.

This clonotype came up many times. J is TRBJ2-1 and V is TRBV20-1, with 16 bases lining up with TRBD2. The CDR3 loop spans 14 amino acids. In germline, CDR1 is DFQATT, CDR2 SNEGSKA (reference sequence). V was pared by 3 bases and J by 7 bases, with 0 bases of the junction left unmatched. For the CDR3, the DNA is TGCAGTGCTAGGGGACTAGCGGGAGGGAATGAGCAGTTCTTC. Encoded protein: CSARGLAGGNEQFF.

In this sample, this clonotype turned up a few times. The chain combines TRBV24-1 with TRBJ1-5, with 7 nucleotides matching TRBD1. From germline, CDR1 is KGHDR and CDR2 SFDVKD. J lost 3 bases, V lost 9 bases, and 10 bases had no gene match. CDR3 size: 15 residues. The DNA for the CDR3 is TGTGCCACCGGACCAACAGGGGCCATCAATCAGCCCCAGCATTTT. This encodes CATGPTGAINQPQHF.

The CDR3 loop reads CASSVYWGSETQYF. The CDR3 coding sequence is TGTGCCAGCAGCGTGTATTGGGGGTCGGAGACCCAGTACTTC. The chain is built from TRBV9 and TRBJ2-5, with D possibly called TRBD1 or TRBD2 (5 bases each). Per germline, CDR1 SGDLS and CDR2 YYNGEE. This CDR3 region has 14 residues. Trimming shortened V by 2 bases and J by 5 bases, and 13 bases separated the two germline ends. The full variable domain, in which reference TRBV9 and TRBJ2-5 provide the parts outside the CDR3, is DSGVTQTPKHLITATGQRVTLRCSPRSGDLSVYWYQQSLDQGLQFLIQYYNGEERAKGNILERFSAQQFPDLHSELNLSSLELGDSALYFCASSVYWGSETQYFGPGTRLLVL.

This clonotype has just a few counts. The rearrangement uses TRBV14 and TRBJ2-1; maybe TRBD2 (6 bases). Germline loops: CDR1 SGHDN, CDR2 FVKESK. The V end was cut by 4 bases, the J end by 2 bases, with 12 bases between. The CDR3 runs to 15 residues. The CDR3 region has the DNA TGTGCCAGCAGCCCTAGGCGGGGCGCCTACAATGAGCAGTTCTTC. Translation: CASSPRRGAYNEQFF.

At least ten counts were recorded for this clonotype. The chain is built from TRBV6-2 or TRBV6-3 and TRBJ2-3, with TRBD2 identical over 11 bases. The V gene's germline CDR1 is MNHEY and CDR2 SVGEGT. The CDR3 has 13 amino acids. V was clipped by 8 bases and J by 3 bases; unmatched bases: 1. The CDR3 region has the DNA TGTGCCAGCGGGACTAGCGGTACAGATACGCAGTATTTT. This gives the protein CASGTSGTDTQYF.

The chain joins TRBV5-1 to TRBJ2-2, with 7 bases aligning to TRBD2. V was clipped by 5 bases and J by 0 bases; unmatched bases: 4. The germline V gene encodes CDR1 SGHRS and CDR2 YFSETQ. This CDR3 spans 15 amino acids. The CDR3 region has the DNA TGCGCCAGCAGGCCGGGGGGAGCGAACACCGGGGAGCTGTTTTTT. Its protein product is CASRPGGANTGELFF.

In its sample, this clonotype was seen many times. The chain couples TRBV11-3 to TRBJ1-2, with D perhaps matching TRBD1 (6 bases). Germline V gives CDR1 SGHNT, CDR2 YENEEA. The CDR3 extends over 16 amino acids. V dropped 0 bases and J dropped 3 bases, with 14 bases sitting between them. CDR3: CASSLDIRGADYGYTF. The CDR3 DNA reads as TGTGCCAGCAGCTTAGATATCAGGGGCGCGGACTATGGCTACACCTTC. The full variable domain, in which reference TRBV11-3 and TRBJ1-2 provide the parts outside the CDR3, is EAGVVQSPRYKIIEKKQPVAFWCNPISGHNTLYWYLQNLGQGPELLIRYENEEAVDDSQLPKDRFSAERLKGVDSTLKIQPAELGDSAVYLCASSLDIRGADYGYTFGSGTRLTVV.

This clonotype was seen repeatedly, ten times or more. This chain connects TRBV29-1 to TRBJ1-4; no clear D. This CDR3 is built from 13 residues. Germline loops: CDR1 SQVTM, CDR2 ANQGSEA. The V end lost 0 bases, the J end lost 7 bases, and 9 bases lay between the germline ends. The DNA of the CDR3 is TGCAGCGTTGAAGATCCGGCGGGTGAAAAACTGTTTTTT. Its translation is CSVEDPAGEKLFF.

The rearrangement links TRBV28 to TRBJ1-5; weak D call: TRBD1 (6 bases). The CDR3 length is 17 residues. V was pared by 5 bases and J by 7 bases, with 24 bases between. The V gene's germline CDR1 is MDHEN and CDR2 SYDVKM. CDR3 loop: CASSPTRAPGGAQPQHF. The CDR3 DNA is TGTGCCAGCAGTCCTACCCGGGCCCCGGGGGGCGCACAGCCCCAGCATTTT.

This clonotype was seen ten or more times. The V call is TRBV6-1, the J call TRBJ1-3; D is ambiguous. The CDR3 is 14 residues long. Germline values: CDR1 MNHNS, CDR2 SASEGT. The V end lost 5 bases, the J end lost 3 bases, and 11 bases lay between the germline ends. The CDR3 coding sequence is TGTGCCAGCAGTACCGACTTGTTTGGAAACACCATATATTTT. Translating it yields CASSTDLFGNTIYF.

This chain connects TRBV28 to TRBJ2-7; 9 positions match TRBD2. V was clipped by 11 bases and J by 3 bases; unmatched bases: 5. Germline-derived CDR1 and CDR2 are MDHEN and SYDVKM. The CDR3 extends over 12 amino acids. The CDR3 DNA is TGTGCCGCAAATAGCGGGAGCTACGAGCAGTACTTC. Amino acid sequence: CAANSGSYEQYF. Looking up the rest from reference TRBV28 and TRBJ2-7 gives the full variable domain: DVKVTQSSRYLVKRTGEKVFLECVQDMDHENMFWYRQDPGLGLRLIYFSYDVKMKEKGDIPEGYSVSREKKERFSLILESASTNQTSMYLCAANSGSYEQYFGPGTRLTVT.

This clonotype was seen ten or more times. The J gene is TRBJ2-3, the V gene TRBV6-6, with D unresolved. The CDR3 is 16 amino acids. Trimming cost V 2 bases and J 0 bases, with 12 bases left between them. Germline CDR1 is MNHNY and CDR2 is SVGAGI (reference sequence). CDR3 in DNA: TGTGCCAGCAGTTACCCGACACGCCCGAGCACAGATACGCAGTATTTT. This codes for CASSYPTRPSTDTQYF.

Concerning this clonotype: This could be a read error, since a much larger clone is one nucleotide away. The CDR3 bases are TGCAGCGTTGGGGCCGGGGGATGGGCTGGGCAGTACTTC. It codes for CSVGAGGWAGQYF. This rearrangement joins TRBV29-1 to TRBJ2-7; tentative D call: TRBD2 (6 bases). The CDR3 contains 13 residues. Germline-derived CDR1 and CDR2 are SQVTM and ANQGSEA. The V and J ends lost 4 bases and 9 bases respectively, with 19 bases between them.

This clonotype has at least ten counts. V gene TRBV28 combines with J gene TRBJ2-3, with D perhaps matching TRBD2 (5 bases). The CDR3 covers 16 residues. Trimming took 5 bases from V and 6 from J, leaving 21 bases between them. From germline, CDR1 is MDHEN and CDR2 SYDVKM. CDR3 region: CASSRPAESGLDTQYF. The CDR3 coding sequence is TGTGCCAGCAGTCGTCCCGCGGAAAGCGGTTTGGATACGCAGTATTTT.

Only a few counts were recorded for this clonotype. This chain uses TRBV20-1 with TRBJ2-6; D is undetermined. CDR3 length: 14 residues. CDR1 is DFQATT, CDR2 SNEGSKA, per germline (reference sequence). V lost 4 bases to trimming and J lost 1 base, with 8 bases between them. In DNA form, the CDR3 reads TGCAGTGCTACGTTGGGATCTGGGGCCAACGTCCTGACTTTC. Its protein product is CSATLGSGANVLTF.

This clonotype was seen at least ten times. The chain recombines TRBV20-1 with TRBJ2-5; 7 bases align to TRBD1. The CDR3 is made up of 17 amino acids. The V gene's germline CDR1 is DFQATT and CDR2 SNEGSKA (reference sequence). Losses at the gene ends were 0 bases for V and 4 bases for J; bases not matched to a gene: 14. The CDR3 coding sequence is TGCAGTGCTAGAGACCAGATGACAGGGTGGGTAGGAGAGACCCAGTACTTC. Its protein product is CSARDQMTGWVGETQYF.

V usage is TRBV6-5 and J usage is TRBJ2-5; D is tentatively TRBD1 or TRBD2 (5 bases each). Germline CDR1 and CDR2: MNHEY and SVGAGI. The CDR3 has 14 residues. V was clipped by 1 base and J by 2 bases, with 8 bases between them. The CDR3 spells CASSYFEGQETQYF. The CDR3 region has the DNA TGTGCCAGCAGTTACTTCGAGGGGCAAGAGACCCAGTACTTC.

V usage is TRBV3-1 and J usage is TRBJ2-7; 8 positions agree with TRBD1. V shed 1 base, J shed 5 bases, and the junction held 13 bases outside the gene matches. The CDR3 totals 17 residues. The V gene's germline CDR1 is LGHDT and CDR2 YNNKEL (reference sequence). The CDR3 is CASSQVPFGTGEDEQYF. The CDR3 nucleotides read TGTGCCAGCAGCCAAGTTCCATTTGGGACAGGAGAAGACGAGCAGTACTTC.

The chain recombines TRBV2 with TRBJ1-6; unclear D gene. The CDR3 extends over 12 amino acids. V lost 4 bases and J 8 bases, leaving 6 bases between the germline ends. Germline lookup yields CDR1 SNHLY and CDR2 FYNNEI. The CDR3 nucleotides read TGTGCCAGCAGTGGATGGGATTCACCCCTCCACTTT. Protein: CASSGWDSPLHF.

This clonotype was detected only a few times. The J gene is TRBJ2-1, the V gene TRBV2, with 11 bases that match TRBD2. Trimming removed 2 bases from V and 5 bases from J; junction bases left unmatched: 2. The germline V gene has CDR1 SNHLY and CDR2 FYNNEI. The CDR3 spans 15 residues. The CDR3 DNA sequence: TGTGCCAGCAGTGAAATAGCGGGAGGGGACAATGAGCAGTTCTTC. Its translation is CASSEIAGGDNEQFF. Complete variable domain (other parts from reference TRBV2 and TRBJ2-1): EPEVTQTPSHQVTQMGQEVILRCVPISNHLYFYWYRQILGQKVEFLVSFYNNEISEKSEIFDDQFSVERPDGSNFTLKIRSTKLEDSAMYFCASSEIAGGDNEQFFGPGTRLTVL.

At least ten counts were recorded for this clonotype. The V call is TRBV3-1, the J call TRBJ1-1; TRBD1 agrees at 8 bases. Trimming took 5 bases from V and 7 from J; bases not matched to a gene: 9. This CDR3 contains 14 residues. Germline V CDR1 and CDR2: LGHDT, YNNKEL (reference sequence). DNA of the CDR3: TGTGCCAGCAGCTATGCAGGGGGCGGCTTTGAAGCTTTCTTT. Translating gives CASSYAGGGFEAFF.

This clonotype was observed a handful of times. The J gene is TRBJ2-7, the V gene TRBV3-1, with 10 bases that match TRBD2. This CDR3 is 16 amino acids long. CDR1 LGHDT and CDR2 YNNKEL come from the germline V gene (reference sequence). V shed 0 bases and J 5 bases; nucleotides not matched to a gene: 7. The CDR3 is CASSQDRLAGVHEQYF. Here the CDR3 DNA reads TGTGCCAGCAGCCAAGATAGGCTAGCGGGAGTCCACGAGCAGTACTTC.

The DNA for the CDR3 is TGTGCCAGCAGTGAGGACAGGGGGGTCTCTGGAAACACCATATATTTT. It translates to CASSEDRGVSGNTIYF. The chain joins TRBV25-1 to TRBJ1-3; TRBD1 matches 10 bases. The junction had 2 bases not matched to a gene; V was cut back by 3 bases and J by 0 bases. The CDR3 consists of 16 residues. The germline CDR1 and CDR2 sequences are MGHDK and SYGVNS.

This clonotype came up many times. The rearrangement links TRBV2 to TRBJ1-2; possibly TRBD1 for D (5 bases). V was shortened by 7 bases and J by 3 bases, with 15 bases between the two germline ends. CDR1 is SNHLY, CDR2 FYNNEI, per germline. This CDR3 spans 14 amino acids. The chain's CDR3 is CASKVTLGDYGYTF. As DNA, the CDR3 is TGTGCCAGCAAGGTCACCCTAGGGGACTATGGCTACACCTTC.

The CDR3 region has the DNA TGTGCCAGCTCACTCAAAACAGAGGCCTCGGGACAGTACTTC. It is translated as CASSLKTEASGQYF. The chain joins TRBV18 to TRBJ2-5; tentatively, D is TRBD2 (5 bases). The V and J ends lost 4 bases and 11 bases respectively, with 20 bases between them. The CDR3 is 14 amino acids. CDR1 is KGHSH and CDR2 is LQKENI in the germline V gene.

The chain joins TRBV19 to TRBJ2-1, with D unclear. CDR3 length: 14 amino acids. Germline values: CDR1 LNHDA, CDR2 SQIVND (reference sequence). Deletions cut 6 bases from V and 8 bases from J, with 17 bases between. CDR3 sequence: CASSTFFPPHEQFF. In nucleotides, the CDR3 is TGTGCCAGTAGCACCTTTTTCCCTCCCCATGAGCAGTTCTTC.

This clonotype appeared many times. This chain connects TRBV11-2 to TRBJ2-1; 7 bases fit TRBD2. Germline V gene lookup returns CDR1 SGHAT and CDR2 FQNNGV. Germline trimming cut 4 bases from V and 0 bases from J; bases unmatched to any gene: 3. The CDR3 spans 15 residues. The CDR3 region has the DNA TGTGCCAGCAGCTCACTAGCGAGCTCCTACAATGAGCAGTTCTTC. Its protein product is CASSSLASSYNEQFF. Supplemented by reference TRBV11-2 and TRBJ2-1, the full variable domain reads EAGVAQSPRYKIIEKRQSVAFWCNPISGHATLYWYQQILGQGPKLLIQFQNNGVVDDSQLPKDRFSAERLKGVDSTLKIQPAKLEDSAVYLCASSSLASSYNEQFFGPGTRLTVL.

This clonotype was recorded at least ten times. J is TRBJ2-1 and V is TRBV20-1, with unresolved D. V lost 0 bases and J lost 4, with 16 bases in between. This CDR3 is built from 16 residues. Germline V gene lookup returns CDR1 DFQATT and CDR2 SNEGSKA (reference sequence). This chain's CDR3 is CSARDEARQRYNEQFF. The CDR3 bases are TGCAGTGCTAGAGATGAGGCGAGACAACGATACAATGAGCAGTTCTTC.

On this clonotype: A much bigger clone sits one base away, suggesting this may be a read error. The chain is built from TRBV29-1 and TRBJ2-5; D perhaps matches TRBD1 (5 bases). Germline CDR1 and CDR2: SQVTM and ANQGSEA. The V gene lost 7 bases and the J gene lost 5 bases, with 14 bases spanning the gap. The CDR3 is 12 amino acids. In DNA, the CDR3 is TGCAGCGCCCGGCAGGGAAGGGAGACCCAGTACTTC. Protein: CSARQGRETQYF.

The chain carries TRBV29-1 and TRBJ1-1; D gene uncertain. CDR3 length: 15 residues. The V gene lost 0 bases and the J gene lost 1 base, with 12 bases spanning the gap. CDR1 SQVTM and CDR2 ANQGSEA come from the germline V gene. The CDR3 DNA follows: TGCAGCGTTGAAGATTTTGGGTTACCGAACACTGAAGCTTTCTTT. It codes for CSVEDFGLPNTEAFF. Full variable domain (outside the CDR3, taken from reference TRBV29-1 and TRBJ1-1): SAVISQKPSRDICQRGTSLTIQCQVDSQVTMMFWYRQQPGQSLTLIATANQGSEATYESGFVIDKFPISRPNLTFSTLTVSNMSPEDSSIYLCSVEDFGLPNTEAFFGQGTRLTVV.